The clone carrying this TCR beta chain came up once. The antigen remains undetermined. This sample is part of a study of STAT3 mutations in large granular lymphocyte leukemia. General study results and limits: At least one immunodominant TCR beta clonotype appeared in every T-cell large granular lymphocyte leukemia patient.

Profiling relied on immunoSEQ multiplex PCR, and the TCRdb table lists in-frame clones only, not all of them. The sample lists around 29,000 clones, 70% to 90% occurring once. This TCR was recovered from a man between 60 and 75 years old with T-cell large granular lymphocyte leukemia. Some clones in this sample may be carry-over from other donors' samples. The specimen sequenced was peripheral blood mononuclear cells.

The CDR3 loop is CASSADRGYGYTF. CDR3 in DNA: TGTGCCAGCAGCGCGGACAGGGGATATGGCTACACCTTC. The chain carries TRBV28 and TRBJ1-2; 9 bases fit TRBD1. J lost 5 bases, V lost 6 bases, and 4 bases had no gene match. Germline CDR1 and CDR2: MDHEN and SYDVKM. This CDR3 contains 13 residues.